The 3 T cell receptor beta chains presented below share a single source sample, sequenced in a study of technical replicates of blood from a handful of donors. The data were produced by immunoSEQ multiplex PCR, yet TCRdb's version contains in-frame clones alone and is incomplete. This repertoire shows more than 65,000 clones, approximately 80% found once; its top ten account for roughly 3.7%. The sample was PBMCs. The receptors were gathered from a human donor in good health. Some clones in this sample may be carry-over from other donors' samples.

This clone was picked up a small number of times. The chain couples TRBV5-1 to TRBJ1-1; D remains unclear. Germline V gene lookup returns CDR1 SGHRS and CDR2 YFSETQ. The CDR3 covers 14 residues. The ends were cut back, 0 bases at V and 2 bases at J, with 8 bases in the middle. CDR3 sequence: CASSLAGGNTEAFF. CDR3 in DNA: TGCGCCAGCAGCTTGGCCGGAGGTAACACTGAAGCTTTCTTT.

This clone appeared once. The V call is TRBV5-1, the J call TRBJ2-1, with D perhaps matching TRBD2 (7 bases). The CDR3 has 16 amino acids. CDR1 SGHRS and CDR2 YFSETQ come from the germline V gene. Trimming removed 0 bases from V and 7 bases from J, with 17 bases in between. CDR3 residues: CASSLADRPGGNEQFF. Written as DNA, the CDR3 is TGCGCCAGCAGCTTGGCCGACAGGCCCGGGGGGAATGAGCAGTTCTTC.

The chain links TRBV12-5 to TRBJ2-7, with a weak D call TRBD2 (5 bases). The V and J ends lost 6 bases and 4 bases respectively, with 22 bases between them. The CDR3 totals 16 residues. CDR1 is LGHNT, CDR2 FRNRAP, per germline. The CDR3 DNA follows: TGTGCTAGTGGGTCGGTGAGCGGCAAGTGGCTGTACGAGCAGTACTTC. Translation gives CASGSVSGKWLYEQYF.